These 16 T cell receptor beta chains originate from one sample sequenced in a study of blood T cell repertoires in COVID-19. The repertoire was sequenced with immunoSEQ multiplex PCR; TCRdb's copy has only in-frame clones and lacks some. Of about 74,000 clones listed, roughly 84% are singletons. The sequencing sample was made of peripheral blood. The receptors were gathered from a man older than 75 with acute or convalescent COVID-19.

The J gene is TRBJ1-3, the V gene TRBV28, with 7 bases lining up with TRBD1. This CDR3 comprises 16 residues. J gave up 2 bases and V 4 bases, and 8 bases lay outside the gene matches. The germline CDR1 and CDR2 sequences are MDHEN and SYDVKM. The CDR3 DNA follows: TGTGCCAGCAGTTCACCGACGACAGGGACTGGAAACACCATATATTTT. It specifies CASSSPTTGTGNTIYF.

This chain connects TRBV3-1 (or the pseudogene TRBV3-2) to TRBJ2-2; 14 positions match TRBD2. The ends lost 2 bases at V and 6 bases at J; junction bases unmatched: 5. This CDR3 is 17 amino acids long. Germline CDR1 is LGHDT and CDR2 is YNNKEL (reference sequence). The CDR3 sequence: CASSQPGLAGVPGELFF. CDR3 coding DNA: TGTGCCAGCAGCCAACCGGGACTAGCGGGAGTACCCGGGGAGCTGTTTTTT.

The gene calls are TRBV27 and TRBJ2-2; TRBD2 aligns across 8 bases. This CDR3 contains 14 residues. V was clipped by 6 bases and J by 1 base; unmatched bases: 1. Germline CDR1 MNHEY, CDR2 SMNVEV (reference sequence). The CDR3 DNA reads TGTGCCAGCAGGAGCGGGGGGAACACCGGGGAGCTGTTTTTT. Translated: CASRSGGNTGELFF.

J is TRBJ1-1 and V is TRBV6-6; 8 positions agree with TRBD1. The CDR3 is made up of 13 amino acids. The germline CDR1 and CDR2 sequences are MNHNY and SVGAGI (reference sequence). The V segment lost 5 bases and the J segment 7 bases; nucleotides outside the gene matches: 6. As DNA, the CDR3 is TGTGCCAGCAGTCCCACAGGGGGAGGTGAAGCTTTCTTT. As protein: CASSPTGGGEAFF.

CDR3 region: CASSRRRSSYNEQFF. The CDR3 DNA sequence: TGTGCCAGCAGCCGGCGCAGGTCCTCCTACAATGAGCAGTTCTTC. The chain joins TRBV11-2 to TRBJ2-1; D unclear. This CDR3 comprises 15 residues. The V gene's germline CDR1 is SGHAT and CDR2 FQNNGV. V lost 5 bases and J 0 bases, leaving 11 bases between the germline ends.

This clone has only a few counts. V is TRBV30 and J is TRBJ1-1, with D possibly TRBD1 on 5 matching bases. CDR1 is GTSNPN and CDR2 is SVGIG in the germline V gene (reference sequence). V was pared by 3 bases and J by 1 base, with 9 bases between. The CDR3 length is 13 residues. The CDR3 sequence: CAWSPTANTEAFF. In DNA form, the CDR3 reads TGTGCCTGGAGCCCGACAGCGAACACTGAAGCTTTCTTT.

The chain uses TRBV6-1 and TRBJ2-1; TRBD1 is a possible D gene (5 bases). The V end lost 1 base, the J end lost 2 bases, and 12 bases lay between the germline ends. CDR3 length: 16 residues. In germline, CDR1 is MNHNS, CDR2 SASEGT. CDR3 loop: CASSEVGSGPYNEQFF. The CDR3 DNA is TGTGCCAGCAGTGAAGTGGGGTCAGGGCCCTACAATGAGCAGTTCTTC.

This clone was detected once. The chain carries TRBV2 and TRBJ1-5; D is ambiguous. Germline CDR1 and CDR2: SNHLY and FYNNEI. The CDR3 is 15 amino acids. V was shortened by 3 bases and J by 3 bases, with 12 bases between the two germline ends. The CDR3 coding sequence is TGTGCCAGCAGTGAGCGCGGGCAGAACAATCAGCCCCAGCATTTT. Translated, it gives CASSERGQNNQPQHF.

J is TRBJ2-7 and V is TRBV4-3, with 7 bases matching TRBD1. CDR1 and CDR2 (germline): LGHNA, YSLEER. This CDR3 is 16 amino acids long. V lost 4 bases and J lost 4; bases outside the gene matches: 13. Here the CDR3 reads CASSLSSGQRPYEQYF. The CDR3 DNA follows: TGCGCCAGCAGCCTGTCCTCGGGACAGCGACCTTACGAGCAGTACTTC.

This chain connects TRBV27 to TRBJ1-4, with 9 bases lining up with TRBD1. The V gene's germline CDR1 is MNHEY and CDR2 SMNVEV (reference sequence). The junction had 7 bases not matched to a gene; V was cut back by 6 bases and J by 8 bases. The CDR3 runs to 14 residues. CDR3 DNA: TGTGCCAGCAGGCTATCCGGGACAGGGGAAAAACTGTTTTTT. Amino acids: CASRLSGTGEKLFF.

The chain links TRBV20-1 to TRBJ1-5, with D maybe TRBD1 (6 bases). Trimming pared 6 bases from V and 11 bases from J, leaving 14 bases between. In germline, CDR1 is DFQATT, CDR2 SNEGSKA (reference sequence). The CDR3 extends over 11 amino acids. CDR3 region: CSALGDTTQHF. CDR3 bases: TGCAGTGCCCTTGGGGACACTACCCAGCATTTT.

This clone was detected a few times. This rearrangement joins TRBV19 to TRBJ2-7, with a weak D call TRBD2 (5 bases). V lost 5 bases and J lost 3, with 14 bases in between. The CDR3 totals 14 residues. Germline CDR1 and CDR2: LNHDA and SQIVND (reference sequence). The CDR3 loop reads CASSFHGINYEQYF. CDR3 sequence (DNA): TGTGCCAGTAGTTTCCACGGGATTAACTACGAGCAGTACTTC.

CDR3: CATSDPLQETQYF. CDR3 sequence (DNA): TGTGCCACCAGTGACCCCCTACAGGAGACCCAGTACTTC. This sequence joins TRBV24-1 and TRBJ2-5, with D hard to call. Between the trimmed V and J ends, which lost 4 bases and 5 bases, there was a span of 10 bases. This CDR3 contains 13 residues. CDR1 is KGHDR and CDR2 is SFDVKD in the germline V gene.

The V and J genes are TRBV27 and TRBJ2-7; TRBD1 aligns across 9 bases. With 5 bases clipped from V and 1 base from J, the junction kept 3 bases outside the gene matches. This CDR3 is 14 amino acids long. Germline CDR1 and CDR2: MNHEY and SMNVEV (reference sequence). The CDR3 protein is CASSRTGASYEQYF. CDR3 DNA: TGTGCCAGCAGTAGGACAGGGGCTTCCTACGAGCAGTACTTC.

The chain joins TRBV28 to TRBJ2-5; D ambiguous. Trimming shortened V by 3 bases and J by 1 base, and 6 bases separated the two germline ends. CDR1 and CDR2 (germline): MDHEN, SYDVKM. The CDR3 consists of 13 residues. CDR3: CASSFDTQETQYF. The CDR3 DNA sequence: TGTGCCAGCAGTTTCGACACCCAAGAGACCCAGTACTTC.

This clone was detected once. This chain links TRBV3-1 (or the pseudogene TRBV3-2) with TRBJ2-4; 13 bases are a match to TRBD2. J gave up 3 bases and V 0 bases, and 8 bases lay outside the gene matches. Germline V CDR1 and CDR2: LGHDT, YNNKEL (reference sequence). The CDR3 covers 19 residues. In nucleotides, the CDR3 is TGTGCCAGCAGCCAAGATTATACTAGCGGGAGGGTGGGCAAAAACATTCAGTACTTC. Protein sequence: CASSQDYTSGRVGKNIQYF.